Detailed here is one T cell receptor beta chain. Its antigen is as yet unknown. Between the trimmed V and J ends, which lost 1 base and 1 base, there was a span of 11 bases. This CDR3 region has 16 residues. Per the germline V gene, CDR1 is SGHTA and CDR2 is FQGNSA. This sample is part of a study of cytomegalovirus exposure and HLA in healthy donors. General study findings and limits: A later analysis reportedly identified an Asian-associated ancestry cluster as carrying fewer N-insertions than the approximately 710-donor mean. Confirmation in vitro established that a few CMV-associated chains were specific for CMV antigens.

Primers: 60 Vbeta forward and 13 Jbeta reverse. This table comes from immunoSEQ multiplex PCR, and its TCRdb copy is limited to in-frame clones, with some not included. The sample has over 100,000 clones; about 76% are singletons. The clonotype originates from a woman aged 30 to 39 in good health and CMV-seronegative. V gene TRBV7-2 combines with J gene TRBJ1-5, with a tentative D call TRBD1 (5 bases). Sequencing was performed on PBMCs. The CDR3 nucleotides read TGTGCCAGCAGCTTAGTCAGGGAAAGAAGCAATCAGCCCCAGCATTTT. Residues: CASSLVRERSNQPQHF. The whole variable domain, remainder taken from reference TRBV7-2 and TRBJ1-5, is GAGVSQSPSNKVTEKGKDVELRCDPISGHTALYWYRQSLGQGLEFLIYFQGNSAPDKSGLPSDRFSAERTGGSVSTLTIQRTQQEDSAVYLCASSLVRERSNQPQHFGDGTRLSIL.